These T cell receptor beta chains were read from a single sample in a study of cytomegalovirus exposure and HLA in healthy donors. The repertoire was sequenced with immunoSEQ multiplex PCR; TCRdb's copy has only in-frame clones and lacks some. The table has more than 150,000 clones, approximately 84% seen once; the top ten hold 6.5% to 9%. Sequencing was done on a sample of PBMCs. The origin of the receptors is a woman aged 35 to 49 in good health and CMV-seropositive. CDR3s include the opening cysteine and the closing phenylalanine or tryptophan. A D gene is named only where the DNA matches it firmly. Clone size appears in some rows only: once, few, many, or a class for an expanded clone.

v_call: TRBV7-9
j_call: TRBJ1-2
clone_size: -
d_call: -
cdr3_nt: TGTGCCAGCAGCATCCTGGAAGGGGTGGGCTACACCTTC
cdr3_aa: CASSILEGVGYTF

v_call: TRBV27
j_call: TRBJ1-4
clone_size: -
d_call: -
cdr3_nt: TGTGCCAGCAGTAAAACAGGAGCTAATGAAAAACTGTTTTTT
cdr3_aa: CASSKTGANEKLFF

v_call: TRBV9
j_call: TRBJ1-2
clone_size: -
d_call: -
cdr3_nt: TGTGCCAGCAGCCCCCACAGGGATGGCTACACCTTC
cdr3_aa: CASSPHRDGYTF

v_call: TRBV6-6
j_call: TRBJ2-2
clone_size: once
d_call: TRBD1
cdr3_nt: TGTGCCAGTGCGGGACAGGGTAACACCGGGGAGCTGTTTTTT
cdr3_aa: CASAGQGNTGELFF

v_call: TRBV11-2
j_call: TRBJ1-3
clone_size: -
d_call: TRBD1
cdr3_nt: TGTGCCAGCAGCTCGGGACAGGGGACGGTCTCTGGAAACACCATATATTTT
cdr3_aa: CASSSGQGTVSGNTIYF

v_call: TRBV28
j_call: TRBJ2-5
clone_size: -
d_call: -
cdr3_nt: TGTGCCAGCGGGGGAGGAGAGACCCAGTACTTC
cdr3_aa: CASGGGETQYF

v_call: TRBV28
j_call: TRBJ1-6
clone_size: -
d_call: -
cdr3_nt: TGTGCCAGCAGTTTTGGGAGCGGGATGAAACCCCTCCACTTT
cdr3_aa: CASSFGSGMKPLHF

v_call: TRBV4-3
j_call: TRBJ2-2
clone_size: -
d_call: -
cdr3_nt: TGCGCCAGCAGCCGGTCCCTTTCGCTAGACGGGGAGCTGTTTTTT
cdr3_aa: CASSRSLSLDGELFF

v_call: TRBV28
j_call: TRBJ2-1
clone_size: -
d_call: TRBD1
cdr3_nt: TGTGCCTGCCGAGGGACAGGGACTTACAATGAGCAGTTCTTC
cdr3_aa: CACRGTGTYNEQFF

v_call: TRBV9
j_call: TRBJ1-6
clone_size: -
d_call: -
cdr3_nt: TGTGCCAGCAGCGAGATGGGGCAGAATAATTCACCCCTCCACTTT
cdr3_aa: CASSEMGQNNSPLHF

v_call: TRBV6-1
j_call: TRBJ1-5
clone_size: -
d_call: -
cdr3_nt: TGTGCCAGCAGTGAAGTATGGTCAGCCCAGCATTTT
cdr3_aa: CASSEVWSAQHF

v_call: TRBV2
j_call: TRBJ2-1
clone_size: -
d_call: -
cdr3_nt: TGTGCCAGCAGTTTCGGGGTAGGTAATGAGCAGTTCTTC
cdr3_aa: CASSFGVGNEQFF

v_call: TRBV10-2
j_call: TRBJ2-3
clone_size: -
d_call: TRBD1
cdr3_nt: TGCGCCAGCGGGAGGACAGGGGACATAGATACGCAGTATTTT
cdr3_aa: CASGRTGDIDTQYF

v_call: TRBV27
j_call: TRBJ2-2
clone_size: -
d_call: -
cdr3_nt: TGTGCCAGCAGTTTATACGGCGGTCTCGGGGAGCTGTTTTTT
cdr3_aa: CASSLYGGLGELFF

v_call: TRBV4-3
j_call: TRBJ1-1
clone_size: once
d_call: -
cdr3_nt: TGCGCCAGCAGCACGGACGGGGATACTGAAGCTTTCTTT
cdr3_aa: CASSTDGDTEAFF

v_call: TRBV7-3
j_call: TRBJ2-3
clone_size: -
d_call: TRBD2
cdr3_nt: TGTGCCAGCAGCTTATCGGGGGGGGGATTTAAAGATACGCAGTATTTT
cdr3_aa: CASSLSGGGFKDTQYF

v_call: TRBV7-9
j_call: TRBJ1-1
clone_size: -
d_call: -
cdr3_nt: TGTTCCAGCAGCTCTACAGGGTCTACTGAAGCTTTCTTT
cdr3_aa: CSSSSTGSTEAFF

v_call: TRBV14
j_call: TRBJ2-5
clone_size: -
d_call: -
cdr3_nt: TGTGCCAGCAGCCCTACCCTCCATACGCGGGAGACCCAGTACTTC
cdr3_aa: CASSPTLHTRETQYF

v_call: TRBV19
j_call: TRBJ2-3
clone_size: -
d_call: -
cdr3_nt: TGTGCCAGTAGTAAGGGGCGGAGATCAGATACGCAGTATTTT
cdr3_aa: CASSKGRRSDTQYF

v_call: TRBV4-1
j_call: TRBJ1-4
clone_size: -
d_call: -
cdr3_nt: TGCGCCAGCAGCCAACTTGTGGGAGGGAATGAAAAACTGTTTTTT
cdr3_aa: CASSQLVGGNEKLFF

v_call: TRBV7-8
j_call: TRBJ2-7
clone_size: few
d_call: TRBD2
cdr3_nt: TGTGCCAGCAGCCCTAGGACTAGCGGGACCTACGAGCAGTACTTC
cdr3_aa: CASSPRTSGTYEQYF

v_call: TRBV18
j_call: TRBJ2-3
clone_size: -
d_call: -
cdr3_nt: TGTGCCAGCTCACCAGTGGGGCGAACTAGCACAGATACGCAGTATTTT
cdr3_aa: CASSPVGRTSTDTQYF

v_call: TRBV27
j_call: TRBJ1-5
clone_size: -
d_call: TRBD1
cdr3_nt: TGTGCCAGCAGTTTACAGGGGGATCATCAGCCCCAGCATTTT
cdr3_aa: CASSLQGDHQPQHF

v_call: TRBV4-1
j_call: TRBJ2-3
clone_size: -
d_call: -
cdr3_nt: TGCGCCAGCAGCCAGGCCGGGGGGCGGGAAGATACGCAGTATTTT
cdr3_aa: CASSQAGGREDTQYF

v_call: TRBV9
j_call: TRBJ1-1
clone_size: -
d_call: TRBD1
cdr3_nt: TGTGCCAGCAGCGGACGACAGGGGTCGAAAGCTTTCTTT
cdr3_aa: CASSGRQGSKAFF

v_call: TRBV28
j_call: TRBJ1-3
clone_size: -
d_call: TRBD1
cdr3_nt: TGTGCCAGCATCCCTTCGAGAGGGGGCCGCTCTGGAAACACCATATATTTT
cdr3_aa: CASIPSRGGRSGNTIYF

v_call: TRBV6-6
j_call: TRBJ2-7
clone_size: -
d_call: TRBD2
cdr3_nt: TGTGCCAGCAGTATAGCGGGTAGCTCCTACGAGCAGTACTTC
cdr3_aa: CASSIAGSSYEQYF

v_call: TRBV5-1
j_call: TRBJ1-2
clone_size: -
d_call: -
cdr3_nt: TGCGCCAGCAGCTTTCAGGGGTATGGCTACACCTTC
cdr3_aa: CASSFQGYGYTF

v_call: TRBV7-9
j_call: TRBJ1-1
clone_size: -
d_call: TRBD1
cdr3_nt: TGTTCCAGCAGCTTAGCGCAGGGGGTTGCTTTCTTT
cdr3_aa: CSSSLAQGVAFF

v_call: TRBV5-1
j_call: TRBJ2-3
clone_size: -
d_call: TRBD2
cdr3_nt: TGCGCCAGCAGCTTGTTTGGGGGGGGGACGACAGATACGCAGTATTTT
cdr3_aa: CASSLFGGGTTDTQYF

v_call: TRBV30
j_call: TRBJ2-7
clone_size: -
d_call: TRBD2
cdr3_nt: TGTGCCTGGAGTGTGGCGCGGGGGTACCACGAGCAGTACTTC
cdr3_aa: CAWSVARGYHEQYF

v_call: TRBV4-2
j_call: TRBJ1-6
clone_size: -
d_call: -
cdr3_nt: TGTGCCAGCAGCCAAGATTGGTCGCAGGGCCGAAGCTCCTATAATTCACCCCTCCACTTT
cdr3_aa: CASSQDWSQGRSSYNSPLHF

v_call: TRBV11-3
j_call: TRBJ2-1
clone_size: once
d_call: TRBD2
cdr3_nt: TGTGCCAGCAGCTTAGATCCGGGAGCTAGCGGGGGGGGGTACAATGAGCAGTTCTTC
cdr3_aa: CASSLDPGASGGGYNEQFF